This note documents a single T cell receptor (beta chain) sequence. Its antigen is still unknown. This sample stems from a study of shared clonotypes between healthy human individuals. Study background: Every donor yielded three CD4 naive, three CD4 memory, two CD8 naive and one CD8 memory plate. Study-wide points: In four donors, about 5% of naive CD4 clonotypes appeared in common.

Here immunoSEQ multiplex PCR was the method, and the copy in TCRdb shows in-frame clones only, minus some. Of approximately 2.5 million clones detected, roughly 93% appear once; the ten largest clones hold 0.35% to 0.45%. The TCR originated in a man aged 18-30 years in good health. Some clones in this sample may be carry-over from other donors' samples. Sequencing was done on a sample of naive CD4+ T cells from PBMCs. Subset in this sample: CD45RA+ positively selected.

The DNA for the CDR3 is TGTGCCAGCAGTCCGCAGACCATAGGGGATGAAAAACTGTTTTTT. Its translation: CASSPQTIGDEKLFF. The rearrangement links TRBV28 to TRBJ1-4; weak D call: TRBD1 (5 bases). From germline, CDR1 is MDHEN and CDR2 SYDVKM. CDR3 length equals 15 residues. Deletions cut 5 bases from V and 6 bases from J, with 16 bases between.